These 20 T cell receptor beta chains came from one sample sequenced in a study of shared clonotypes between healthy human individuals. Profiled with immunoSEQ multiplex PCR; TCRdb holds only in-frame clones, not every one. The repertoire holds 2 million to 2.5 million clones, approximately 96% seen once, with 0.1% to 0.15% in the top ten. Sequenced sample: naive CD4+ T cells sorted from blood. Subset specified: CD45RA+ positively selected. These receptors all come from a man between 18 and 29 years old in good health.

This clone was found once. The rearrangement uses TRBV5-4 and TRBJ2-1; D is perhaps TRBD2 (6 bases). CDR3 length: 14 amino acids. Between the trimmed V and J ends, which lost 5 bases and 3 bases, there was a span of 12 bases. Germline V gene sequence: CDR1 SGHNT, CDR2 YYREEE (reference sequence). The DNA for the CDR3 is TGTGCCAGCAGGGAATATAGCGGCTACAATGAGCAGTTCTTC. It is translated as CASREYSGYNEQFF.

The V gene is TRBV6-4, the J gene TRBJ2-1, with 10 bases that match TRBD1. CDR1 is MRHNA, CDR2 SNTAGT, per germline. With V trimmed by 2 bases and J by 7 bases, 5 bases remained unmatched. The CDR3 runs to 15 residues. The CDR3 DNA is TGTGCCAGCAGTGACCCGGGGACAGGGGCGAATGAGCAGTTCTTC. Its protein product is CASSDPGTGANEQFF.

This chain links TRBV2 with TRBJ2-7; D uncertain. V gave up 7 bases and J gave up 1 base, with 14 bases separating them. This CDR3 has 14 residues. Germline CDR1 and CDR2: SNHLY and FYNNEI. The CDR3 loop reads CASIRESGSYEQYF. As DNA, the CDR3 is TGTGCCAGCATTAGAGAGTCCGGGTCCTACGAGCAGTACTTC.

V gene TRBV7-9 combines with J gene TRBJ2-7; D is unclear. Germline assignment: CDR1 SEHNR and CDR2 FQNEAQ (reference sequence). The CDR3 is made up of 12 amino acids. The V and J ends lost 1 base and 5 bases respectively, with 6 bases between them. The CDR3 region has the DNA TGTGCCAGCAGCTTAGACAGACACGAGCAGTACTTC. It specifies CASSLDRHEQYF.

The chain recombines TRBV9 with TRBJ2-5; D could derive from TRBD1 or TRBD2 (6 bases each). The CDR3 spans 14 residues. The V gene's germline CDR1 is SGDLS and CDR2 YYNGEE. The ends were cut back, 3 bases at V and 8 bases at J, with 17 bases in the middle. The CDR3 DNA follows: TGTGCCAGCAGCGCCGGGGGCAGGCCAAAAACCCAGTACTTC. This sequence encodes CASSAGGRPKTQYF. Variable domain in full (rest from reference TRBV9 and TRBJ2-5): DSGVTQTPKHLITATGQRVTLRCSPRSGDLSVYWYQQSLDQGLQFLIQYYNGEERAKGNILERFSAQQFPDLHSELNLSSLELGDSALYFCASSAGGRPKTQYFGPGTRLLVL.

The V gene is TRBV9, the J gene TRBJ2-7; 7 positions match TRBD2. This CDR3 contains 15 residues. Germline loops: CDR1 SGDLS, CDR2 YYNGEE. V lost 0 bases to trimming and J lost 0 bases; unmatched junction nucleotides: 3. The CDR3 loop reads CASSVAGGHSYEQYF. CDR3 sequence (DNA): TGTGCCAGCAGCGTAGCGGGAGGACACTCCTACGAGCAGTACTTC.

This chain uses TRBV18 with TRBJ2-3; 7 bases align to TRBD2. The CDR3 has 17 amino acids. J lost 4 bases, V lost 3 bases, and 13 bases had no gene match. Germline CDR1 is KGHSH and CDR2 is LQKENI. The CDR3 region is CASSPNPGGPGADTQYF. The CDR3 coding sequence is TGTGCCAGCTCACCGAACCCGGGGGGACCGGGTGCAGATACGCAGTATTTT.

A single count supports this clone. The same CDR3 arises from other DNA sequences in this sample as well. V gene TRBV30 combines with J gene TRBJ2-2; D ambiguous. The germline gives CDR1 GTSNPN, CDR2 SVGIG (reference sequence). There are 12 residues in the CDR3. The V gene lost 2 bases and the J gene lost 6 bases, with 7 bases spanning the gap. CDR3 amino acids: CAWSRGAGELFF. Here the CDR3 DNA reads TGTGCCTGGAGTAGAGGTGCCGGGGAGCTGTTTTTT.

The V gene is TRBV28, the J gene TRBJ1-5, with D unresolved. Germline CDR1 MDHEN, CDR2 SYDVKM. V was pared by 5 bases and J by 5 bases, with 7 bases between. The CDR3 has 12 amino acids. The CDR3 coding sequence is TGTGCCAGCAGTCCCCGTGATCAGCCCCAGCATTTT. Translation: CASSPRDQPQHF.

V and J are TRBV7-3 and TRBJ2-7; TRBD2 is a possible D gene (6 bases). V gave up 6 bases and J gave up 0 bases, with 21 bases separating them. This CDR3 spans 17 amino acids. CDR1 is SGHTA, CDR2 FQGTGA, per germline. DNA of the CDR3: TGTGCCAGCAGAGATCATCGGCGGGACTCCAGCTCCTACGAGCAGTACTTC. Translated, it gives CASRDHRRDSSSYEQYF.

The chain's CDR3 is CASSFKLAGAAYEQYF. The CDR3 DNA sequence: TGTGCCAGCAGTTTCAAACTAGCGGGAGCGGCCTACGAGCAGTACTTC. The V gene is TRBV6-6, the J gene TRBJ2-7; 11 positions agree with TRBD2. J gave up 2 bases and V 4 bases, and 7 bases lay outside the gene matches. The CDR3 covers 16 residues. Germline values: CDR1 MNHNY, CDR2 SVGAGI (reference sequence).

This clone occurred once. V usage is TRBV7-2 and J usage is TRBJ2-3; 9 bases match TRBD1. Germline V gives CDR1 SGHTA, CDR2 FQGNSA. The length of the CDR3 is 15 residues. V lost 5 bases and J lost 1; bases outside the gene matches: 4. The CDR3 coding sequence is TGTGCCAGCAGCCCCGGACAGGGGCGCACAGATACGCAGTATTTT. Translated: CASSPGQGRTDTQYF.

The chain recombines TRBV7-3 with TRBJ2-7; no clear D. This CDR3 contains 13 residues. Germline values: CDR1 SGHTA, CDR2 FQGTGA. V gave up 0 bases and J gave up 6 bases, with 9 bases separating them. CDR3 residues: CASSLTGPSEQYF. Written as DNA, the CDR3 is TGTGCCAGCAGCTTAACGGGTCCGAGCGAGCAGTACTTC.

This chain uses TRBV5-1 with TRBJ2-7; 7 bases agree with TRBD2. V lost 0 bases and J lost 3; bases outside the gene matches: 15. CDR3 length: 18 residues. CDR1 and CDR2 from the germline V gene are SGHRS and YFSETQ. In DNA, the CDR3 is TGCGCCAGCAGCTTGGGGTTCCAGCGGGGAAACTTCCACTACGAGCAGTACTTC. The encoded protein is CASSLGFQRGNFHYEQYF.

V and J are TRBV2 and TRBJ2-3; 10 bases agree with TRBD2. Germline assignment: CDR1 SNHLY and CDR2 FYNNEI. The CDR3 runs to 17 residues. With 9 bases clipped from V and 5 bases from J, the junction kept 17 bases outside the gene matches. The CDR3 coding sequence is TGTGCCAGAACGATGTTTTTACTAGCGGGGAAGGGAGATACGCAGTATTTT. Its protein is CARTMFLLAGKGDTQYF.

This clone appeared once. V usage is TRBV6-5 and J usage is TRBJ2-5; 12 bases are shared with TRBD2. The length of the CDR3 is 15 residues. J gave up 2 bases and V 5 bases, and 3 bases lay outside the gene matches. The germline V gene has CDR1 MNHEY and CDR2 SVGAGI. The CDR3 DNA is TGTGCCAGCAGTAGGACTAGCGGGACGCAAGAGACCCAGTACTTC. Translation: CASSRTSGTQETQYF.

The genes are TRBV10-3 and TRBJ1-2; 8 bases match TRBD1. After removal of 3 bases from V and 8 bases from J, the junction contained 8 bases not matched to a gene. CDR1 is ENHRY and CDR2 is SYGVKD in the germline V gene. The CDR3 sequence is 14 residues long. The CDR3 is CAISDFQGAEGYTF. DNA for the CDR3: TGTGCCATCAGTGACTTTCAGGGGGCTGAGGGCTACACCTTC.

The V gene is TRBV15, the J gene TRBJ2-3; TRBD2 matches 8 bases. The germline V gene encodes CDR1 LNHNV and CDR2 YYDKDF (reference sequence). After removal of 0 bases from V and 5 bases from J, the junction contained 4 bases not matched to a gene. There are 15 residues in the CDR3. The CDR3 bases are TGTGCCACCAGCAGAGACGGGAGGGCCTTAGATACGCAGTATTTT. Its translation is CATSRDGRALDTQYF.

This rearrangement joins TRBV9 to TRBJ2-7; D might be TRBD2 (6 bases). Germline V CDR1 and CDR2: SGDLS, YYNGEE. Trimming took 1 base from V and 4 from J, leaving 12 bases between them. The CDR3 loop spans 14 amino acids. CDR3 sequence reads: CASSVTSHPYEQYF. The CDR3 region has the DNA TGTGCCAGCAGCGTAACTAGCCACCCTTACGAGCAGTACTTC.

This chain uses TRBV15 with TRBJ2-4; a possible D gene is TRBD1 (5 bases). V was cut by 0 bases and J by 6 bases, with 15 bases left in between. The CDR3 runs to 16 residues. CDR1 is LNHNV, CDR2 YYDKDF, per germline (reference sequence). CDR3 coding DNA: TGTGCCACCAGCAGAGATCGTGAACGTCAGGGAAACATTCAGTACTTC. Its protein product is CATSRDRERQGNIQYF.